The clone carrying this T cell receptor (beta chain) was counted ten times or more. Its antigen is undetermined. This sample stems from a study of T-cell reconstitution after alpha-beta-depleted transplantation in children. Study-wide findings and caveats: One year after transplant, T-cell counts and diversity came mostly from newly produced T cells. Roughly two months post-transplant, alpha-beta T cells reportedly originated from several hundred graft clones that had expanded.

Molecular barcoding with unique molecular identifiers was used for the TCRbeta library. TCRdb independently ran MiXCR on the PCR reads; one entry per CDR3 protein. In the table there are 97,000 or so distinct CDR3 sequences, roughly 7.2% of which are singletons. V gave up 0 bases and J gave up 4 bases, with 10 bases separating them. Germline CDR1 SGHRS, CDR2 YFSETQ. The length of the CDR3 is 14 residues. The specimen comprised PBMCs, sampled before TCRalphabeta/CD19-depleted stem cell transplant. The chain links TRBV5-1 to TRBJ2-5; the D gene is possibly TRBD2 (6 bases). The clonotype originates from a boy between 2 and 10 years old with acute lymphoblastic leukemia, due to receive a stem cell transplant. Here the CDR3 reads CASSLARGGETQYF. As DNA, the CDR3 is TGCGCCAGCAGCTTGGCTCGGGGAGGAGAGACCCAGTACTTC. Full variable domain (outside the CDR3, taken from reference TRBV5-1 and TRBJ2-5): KAGVTQTPRYLIKTRGQQVTLSCSPISGHRSVSWYQQTPGQGLQFLFEYFSETQRNKGNFPGRFSGRQFSNSRSEMNVSTLELGDSALYLCASSLARGGETQYFGPGTRLLVL.